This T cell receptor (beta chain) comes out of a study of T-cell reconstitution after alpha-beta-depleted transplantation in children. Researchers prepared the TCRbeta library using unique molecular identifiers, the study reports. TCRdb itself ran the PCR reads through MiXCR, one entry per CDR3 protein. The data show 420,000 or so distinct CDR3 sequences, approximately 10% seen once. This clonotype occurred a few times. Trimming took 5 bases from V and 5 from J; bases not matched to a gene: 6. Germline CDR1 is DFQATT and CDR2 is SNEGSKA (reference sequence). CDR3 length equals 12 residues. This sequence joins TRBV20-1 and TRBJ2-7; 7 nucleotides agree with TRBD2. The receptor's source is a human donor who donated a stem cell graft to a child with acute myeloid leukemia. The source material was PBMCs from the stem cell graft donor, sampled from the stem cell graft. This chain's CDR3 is CSAHTAGDEQYF. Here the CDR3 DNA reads TGCAGTGCTCATACTGCGGGGGACGAGCAGTACTTC.